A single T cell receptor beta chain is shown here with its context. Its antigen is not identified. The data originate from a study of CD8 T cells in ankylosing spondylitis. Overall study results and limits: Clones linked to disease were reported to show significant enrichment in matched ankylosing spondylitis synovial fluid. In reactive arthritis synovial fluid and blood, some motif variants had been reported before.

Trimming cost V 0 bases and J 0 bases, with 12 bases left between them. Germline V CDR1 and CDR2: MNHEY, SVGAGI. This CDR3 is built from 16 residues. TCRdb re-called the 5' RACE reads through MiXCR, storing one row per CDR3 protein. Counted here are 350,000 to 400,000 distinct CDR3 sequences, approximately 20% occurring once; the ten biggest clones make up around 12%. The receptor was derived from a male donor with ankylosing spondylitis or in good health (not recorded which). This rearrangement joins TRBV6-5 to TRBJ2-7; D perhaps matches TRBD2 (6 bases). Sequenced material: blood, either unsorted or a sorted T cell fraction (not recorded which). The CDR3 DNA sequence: TGTGCCAGCAGTTACTCGAGGGCGGGGAGCTCCTACGAGCAGTACTTC. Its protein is CASSYSRAGSSYEQYF.